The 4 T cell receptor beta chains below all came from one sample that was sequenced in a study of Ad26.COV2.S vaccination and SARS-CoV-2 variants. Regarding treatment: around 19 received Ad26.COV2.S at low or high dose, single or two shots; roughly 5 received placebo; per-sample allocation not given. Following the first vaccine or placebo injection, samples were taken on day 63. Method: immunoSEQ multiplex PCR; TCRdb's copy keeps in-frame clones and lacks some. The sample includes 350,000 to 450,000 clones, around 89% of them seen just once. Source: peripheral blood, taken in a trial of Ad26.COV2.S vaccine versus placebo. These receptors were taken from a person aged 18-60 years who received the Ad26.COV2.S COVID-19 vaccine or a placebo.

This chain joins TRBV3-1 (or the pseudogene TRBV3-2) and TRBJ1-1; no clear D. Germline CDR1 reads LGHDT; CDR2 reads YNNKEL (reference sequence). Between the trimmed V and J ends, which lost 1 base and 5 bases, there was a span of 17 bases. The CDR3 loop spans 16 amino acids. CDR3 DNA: TGTGCCAGCAGCCAAGCCTTGCAGGATATGGCGACTGAAGCTTTCTTT. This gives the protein CASSQALQDMATEAFF.

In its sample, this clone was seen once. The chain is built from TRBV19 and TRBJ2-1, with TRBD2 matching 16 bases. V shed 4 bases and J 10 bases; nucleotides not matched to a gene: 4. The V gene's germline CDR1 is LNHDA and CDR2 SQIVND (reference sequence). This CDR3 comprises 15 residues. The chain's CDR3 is CASSSGTSGRGEQFF. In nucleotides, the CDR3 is TGTGCCAGTAGTAGCGGGACTAGCGGGAGGGGGGAGCAGTTCTTC.

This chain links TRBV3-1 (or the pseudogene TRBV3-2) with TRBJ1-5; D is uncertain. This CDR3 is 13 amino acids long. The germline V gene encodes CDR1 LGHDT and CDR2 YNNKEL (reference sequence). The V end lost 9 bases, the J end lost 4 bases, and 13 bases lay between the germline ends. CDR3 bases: TGTGCCAGTACCTATGGAGGTAATCAGCCCCAGCATTTT. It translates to CASTYGGNQPQHF.

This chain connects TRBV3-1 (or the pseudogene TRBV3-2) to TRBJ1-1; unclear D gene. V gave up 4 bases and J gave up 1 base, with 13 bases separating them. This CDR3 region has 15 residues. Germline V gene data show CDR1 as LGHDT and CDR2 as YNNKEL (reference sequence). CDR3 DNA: TGTGCCAGCAGCCCCCGGAGGGCCTCGAACACTGAAGCTTTCTTT. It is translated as CASSPRRASNTEAFF.